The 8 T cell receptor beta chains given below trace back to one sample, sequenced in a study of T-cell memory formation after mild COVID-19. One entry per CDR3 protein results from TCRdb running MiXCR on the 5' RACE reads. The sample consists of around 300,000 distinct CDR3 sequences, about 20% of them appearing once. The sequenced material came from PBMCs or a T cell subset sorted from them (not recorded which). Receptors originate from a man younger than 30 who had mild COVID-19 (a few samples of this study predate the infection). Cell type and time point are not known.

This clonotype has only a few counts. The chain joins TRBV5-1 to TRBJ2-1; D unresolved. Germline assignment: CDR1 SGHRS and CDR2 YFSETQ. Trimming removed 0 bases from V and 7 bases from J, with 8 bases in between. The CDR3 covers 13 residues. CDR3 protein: CASSLVVLNEQFF. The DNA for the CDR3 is TGCGCCAGCAGCTTGGTGGTCTTGAATGAGCAGTTCTTC.

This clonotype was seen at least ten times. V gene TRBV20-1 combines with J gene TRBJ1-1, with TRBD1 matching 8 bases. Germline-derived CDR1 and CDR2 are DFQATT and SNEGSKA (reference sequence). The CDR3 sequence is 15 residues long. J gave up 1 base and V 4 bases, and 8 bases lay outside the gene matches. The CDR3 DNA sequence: TGCAGTGCTACACTAGACAGGGGCGAGAACACTGAAGCTTTCTTT. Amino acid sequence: CSATLDRGENTEAFF.

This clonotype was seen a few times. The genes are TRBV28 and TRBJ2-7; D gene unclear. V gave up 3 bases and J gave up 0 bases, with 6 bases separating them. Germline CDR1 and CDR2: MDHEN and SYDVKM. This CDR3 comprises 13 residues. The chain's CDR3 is CASSFRSSYEQYV. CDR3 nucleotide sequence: TGTGCCAGCAGTTTCAGGAGCTCCTACGAGCAGTACGTC.

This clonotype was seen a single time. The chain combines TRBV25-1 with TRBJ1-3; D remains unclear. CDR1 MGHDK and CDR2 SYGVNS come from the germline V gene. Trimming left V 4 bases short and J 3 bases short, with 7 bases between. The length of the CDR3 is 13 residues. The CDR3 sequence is CASSGGYGNTIYF. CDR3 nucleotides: TGTGCCAGCAGTGGAGGGTATGGAAACACCATATATTTT.

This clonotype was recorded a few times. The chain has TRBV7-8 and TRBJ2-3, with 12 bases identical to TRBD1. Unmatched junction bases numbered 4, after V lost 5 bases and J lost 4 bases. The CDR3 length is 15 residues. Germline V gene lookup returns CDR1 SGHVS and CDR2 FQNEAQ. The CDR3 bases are TGTGCCAGCAGCACGGGACAGGGGGCGTCAGATACGCAGTATTTT. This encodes CASSTGQGASDTQYF.

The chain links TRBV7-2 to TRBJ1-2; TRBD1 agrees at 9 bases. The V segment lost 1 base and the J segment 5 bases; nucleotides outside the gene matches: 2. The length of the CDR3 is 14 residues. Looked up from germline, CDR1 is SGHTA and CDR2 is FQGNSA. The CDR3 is CASSLGDRAYGYTF. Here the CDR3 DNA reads TGTGCCAGCAGCTTAGGGGACAGGGCTTATGGCTACACCTTC.

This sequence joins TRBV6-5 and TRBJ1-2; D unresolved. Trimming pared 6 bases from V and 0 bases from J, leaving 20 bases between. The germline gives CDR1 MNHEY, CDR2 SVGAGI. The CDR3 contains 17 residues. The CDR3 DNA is TGTGCCAGCAGCACCCTAGCAGTGGGTACTACTAACTATGGCTACACCTTC. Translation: CASSTLAVGTTNYGYTF.

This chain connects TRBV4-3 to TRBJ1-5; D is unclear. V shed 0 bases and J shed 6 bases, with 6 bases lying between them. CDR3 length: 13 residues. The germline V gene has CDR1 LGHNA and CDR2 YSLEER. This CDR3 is CASSQDYGQPQHF. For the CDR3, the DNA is TGCGCCAGCAGCCAAGATTATGGTCAGCCCCAGCATTTT.